This T cell receptor beta chain was retrieved from a study of identical twins. The CDR3 loop spans 11 amino acids. V dropped 6 bases and J dropped 7; count of bases not matched to a gene: 2. Germline CDR1 reads DFQATT; CDR2 reads SNEGSKA (reference sequence). This clonotype has ten or more counts. TCRdb reprocessed the 5' RACE reads via MiXCR and lists one record per CDR3 protein. Here the sample spans about 700,000 distinct CDR3 sequences, approximately 6.1% being singletons. The V gene is TRBV20-1, the J gene TRBJ2-1; TRBD2 aligns across 8 bases. The TCR sequence derives from a man aged 18 to 29 in good health. Sequences were obtained from naive T cells sorted from blood. The CDR3 is CSAIAGNEQFF. The CDR3 DNA reads TGCAGTGCCATAGCGGGGAATGAGCAGTTCTTC.